A selection of T cell receptor beta chains follows, all from one sample in a study of blood T cells in healthy people across ages. TCRdb called the 5' RACE reads again in MiXCR, with one record for every CDR3 protein. Seen here are around 1,100,000 distinct CDR3 sequences, more than 30% observed once, and the top ten hold under 15%. The specimen was blood. The receptors come from a man between 18 and 29 years old in good health. Each CDR3 is given with its conserved first and last residue. A D gene is named only where the DNA matches it firmly. Size is stated for part of the rows, as once, few or many counts, or as a class when the clone is expanded.

clone_size: NA
v_call: TRBV9
d_call: NA
cdr3_length: 16
j_call: TRBJ2-3
cdr3_nt: TGTGCCAGCAGCGACCGGGGGCCTCTAGAATCAGATACGCAGTATTTT
cdr3_aa: CASSDRGPLESDTQYF

clone_size: NA
v_call: TRBV12-3/TRBV12-4
d_call: NA
cdr3_length: 13
j_call: TRBJ1-5
cdr3_nt: TGTGCCAGCAGCAAGGGGGAGAATCAGCCCCAGCATTTT
cdr3_aa: CASSKGENQPQHF

clone_size: NA
v_call: TRBV20-1
d_call: TRBD1
cdr3_length: 14
j_call: TRBJ2-3
cdr3_nt: TGCAGTGCTCGGACAGGGGGGGGCACAGATACGCAGTATTTT
cdr3_aa: CSARTGGGTDTQYF

clone_size: few
v_call: TRBV7-2
d_call: NA
cdr3_length: 13
j_call: TRBJ1-1
cdr3_nt: TGTGCCAGCCGGGACTTCTTGAACACTGAAGCTTTCTTT
cdr3_aa: CASRDFLNTEAFF

clone_size: NA
v_call: TRBV29-1
d_call: TRBD2
cdr3_length: 19
j_call: TRBJ2-7
cdr3_nt: TGCAGCGTTACTAGCCCCCGGGGAGGGCTAGCGGGGAGCTCCTACGAGCAGTACTTC
cdr3_aa: CSVTSPRGGLAGSSYEQYF

clone_size: NA
v_call: TRBV7-9
d_call: NA
cdr3_length: 17
j_call: TRBJ1-1
cdr3_nt: TGTGCCAGCAGCCATCCGATACTAGGGGTTGGGAACACTGAAGCTTTCTTT
cdr3_aa: CASSHPILGVGNTEAFF

clone_size: NA
v_call: TRBV7-9
d_call: NA
cdr3_length: 14
j_call: TRBJ2-1
cdr3_nt: TGTGCCAGCAGCTTTGAAACAGGGCGGAATGAGCAGTTCTTC
cdr3_aa: CASSFETGRNEQFF

clone_size: few
v_call: TRBV6-2/TRBV6-3
d_call: NA
cdr3_length: 15
j_call: TRBJ2-1
cdr3_nt: TGTGCCAGCAGTTTCTCTCAGGGTTCGTTTGATGAGCAGTTCTTC
cdr3_aa: CASSFSQGSFDEQFF

clone_size: few
v_call: TRBV12-3/TRBV12-4
d_call: TRBD1
cdr3_length: 14
j_call: TRBJ1-2
cdr3_nt: TGTGCCAGCACCCGACAGGGGTGGGACTATGGCTACACCTTC
cdr3_aa: CASTRQGWDYGYTF

clone_size: NA
v_call: TRBV29-1
d_call: NA
cdr3_length: 10
j_call: TRBJ1-1
cdr3_nt: TGCAGCACCCGGGACACTGAAGCTTTCTTT
cdr3_aa: CSTRDTEAFF

clone_size: few
v_call: TRBV12-5
d_call: NA
cdr3_length: 12
j_call: TRBJ2-7
cdr3_nt: TGTGCTAGTGGTTCCTTGTACAATGAGCAGTACTTC
cdr3_aa: CASGSLYNEQYF

clone_size: once
v_call: TRBV6-1
d_call: TRBD2
cdr3_length: 16
j_call: TRBJ2-7
cdr3_nt: TGTGCCAGCAGTGAAGCTGGCGGGGGGCCTTCCGACGAGCAGTACTTC
cdr3_aa: CASSEAGGGPSDEQYF

clone_size: many
v_call: TRBV20-1
d_call: TRBD2
cdr3_length: 14
j_call: TRBJ2-3
cdr3_nt: TGCAGTGCTGTGACTAGCGGATTCACAGATACGCAGTATTTT
cdr3_aa: CSAVTSGFTDTQYF

clone_size: NA
v_call: TRBV6-5
d_call: NA
cdr3_length: 13
j_call: TRBJ1-2
cdr3_nt: TGTGCCAGCAGTCCTCCACAGGGTACCGTCTACACCTTC
cdr3_aa: CASSPPQGTVYTF

clone_size: NA
v_call: TRBV7-9
d_call: NA
cdr3_length: 13
j_call: TRBJ2-1
cdr3_nt: TGTGCCAGCAGCTCCCCATTATTGGATGAGCAGTTCTTC
cdr3_aa: CASSSPLLDEQFF

clone_size: few
v_call: TRBV4-1
d_call: NA
cdr3_length: 14
j_call: TRBJ2-2
cdr3_nt: TGCGCCAGCAGGGGGATCGCGAACACCGGGGAGCTGTTTTTT
cdr3_aa: CASRGIANTGELFF

clone_size: NA
v_call: TRBV7-6
d_call: NA
cdr3_length: 15
j_call: TRBJ1-1
cdr3_nt: TGTGCCAGCAGCCACCGCTCGGTGGGCGGTGGTGAAGCTTTCTTT
cdr3_aa: CASSHRSVGGGEAFF

clone_size: NA
v_call: TRBV6-1
d_call: TRBD2
cdr3_length: 15
j_call: TRBJ2-1
cdr3_nt: TGTGCCAGCAGAGTAGCGGGGGCCAGCTACAATGAGCAGTTCTTC
cdr3_aa: CASRVAGASYNEQFF

clone_size: once
v_call: TRBV14
d_call: NA
cdr3_length: 13
j_call: TRBJ1-1
cdr3_nt: TGTGCCAGCAGCCAAGTGAAGGGGGTGAGAGCTTTCTTT
cdr3_aa: CASSQVKGVRAFF

clone_size: NA
v_call: TRBV6-5
d_call: NA
cdr3_length: 13
j_call: TRBJ1-2
cdr3_nt: TGTGCCAGCAGTGACGGCAGCGACTATGGCTACACCTTC
cdr3_aa: CASSDGSDYGYTF

clone_size: NA
v_call: TRBV7-2
d_call: TRBD1
cdr3_length: 15
j_call: TRBJ2-7
cdr3_nt: TGTGCCAGCAGCCTTAGGACAGGAGCTGCCTACGAGCAGTACTTC
cdr3_aa: CASSLRTGAAYEQYF

clone_size: NA
v_call: TRBV20-1
d_call: TRBD1
cdr3_length: 15
j_call: TRBJ2-1
cdr3_nt: TGCAGTGCTAGCGCCCGGGACAGCATTAACAATGAGCAGTTCTTC
cdr3_aa: CSASARDSINNEQFF

clone_size: many
v_call: TRBV27
d_call: TRBD1
cdr3_length: 14
j_call: TRBJ1-2
cdr3_nt: TGTGCCAGCAGTAGGTCGGGACAGGGTTATGGCTACACCTTC
cdr3_aa: CASSRSGQGYGYTF

clone_size: few
v_call: TRBV3-1
d_call: TRBD1
cdr3_length: 20
j_call: TRBJ1-3
cdr3_nt: TGTGCCAGCAGCCAAGATCTGGGGGATCACCGACAGGGTGCAGGAAACACCATATATTTT
cdr3_aa: CASSQDLGDHRQGAGNTIYF

clone_size: NA
v_call: TRBV2
d_call: NA
cdr3_length: 14
j_call: TRBJ2-1
cdr3_nt: TGTGCCAGCAGGGACCGGGACTTCTACAATGAGCAGTTCTTC
cdr3_aa: CASRDRDFYNEQFF

clone_size: NA
v_call: TRBV5-1
d_call: NA
cdr3_length: 15
j_call: TRBJ2-3
cdr3_nt: TGCGCCAGCAGGGTAGGACTGTTCGTGGCAGATACGCAGTATTTT
cdr3_aa: CASRVGLFVADTQYF

clone_size: few
v_call: TRBV12-3/TRBV12-4
d_call: TRBD2
cdr3_length: 15
j_call: TRBJ2-3
cdr3_nt: TGTGCCAGCAGCCCAGAGGCGGGGGGGCGGGATACGCAGTATTTT
cdr3_aa: CASSPEAGGRDTQYF

clone_size: NA
v_call: TRBV25-1
d_call: NA
cdr3_length: 15
j_call: TRBJ1-5
cdr3_nt: TGTGCCAGCAGTGAAGCGGGGGGCCGCGGTCAGCCCCAGCATTTT
cdr3_aa: CASSEAGGRGQPQHF

clone_size: few
v_call: TRBV5-1
d_call: NA
cdr3_length: 14
j_call: TRBJ1-1
cdr3_nt: TGCGCCAGCAGCTCCCGTATAGCAGGCACTGAAGCTTTCTTT
cdr3_aa: CASSSRIAGTEAFF

clone_size: few
v_call: TRBV4-1
d_call: TRBD1
cdr3_length: 16
j_call: TRBJ2-3
cdr3_nt: TGCGCCAGCAGCCAAGTTCGGGACAGGGGAACAGATACGCAGTATTTT
cdr3_aa: CASSQVRDRGTDTQYF

clone_size: NA
v_call: TRBV18
d_call: NA
cdr3_length: 19
j_call: TRBJ2-3
cdr3_nt: TGTGCCAGCTCACCGGGACCCCTTAACCTACTTCATAGCACAGATACGCAGTATTTT
cdr3_aa: CASSPGPLNLLHSTDTQYF

clone_size: few
v_call: TRBV28
d_call: TRBD1
cdr3_length: 16
j_call: TRBJ1-6
cdr3_nt: TGTGCCAGCAGTTCCATTCAGGGGGCCGGGAATTCACCCCTCCACTTT
cdr3_aa: CASSSIQGAGNSPLHF

clone_size: many
v_call: TRBV27
d_call: TRBD2
cdr3_length: 15
j_call: TRBJ2-7
cdr3_nt: TGTGCCAGCAGTTCAAGGGGACTAGCGGCCTACGAGCAGTACTTC
cdr3_aa: CASSSRGLAAYEQYF

clone_size: NA
v_call: TRBV20-1
d_call: TRBD1
cdr3_length: 17
j_call: TRBJ1-5
cdr3_nt: TGCAGTGCTGCCGGGACAGGGGCTCAATATAGCAATCAGCCCCAGCATTTT
cdr3_aa: CSAAGTGAQYSNQPQHF

clone_size: NA
v_call: TRBV5-4
d_call: NA
cdr3_length: 14
j_call: TRBJ1-1
cdr3_nt: TGTGCCAGCAGCTTGGGAGACATTGACACTGAAGCTTTCTTT
cdr3_aa: CASSLGDIDTEAFF

clone_size: few
v_call: TRBV7-9
d_call: NA
cdr3_length: 14
j_call: TRBJ1-2
cdr3_nt: TGTGCCAGCAGCATTACGGGGCCGAAGATTGGCTACACCTTC
cdr3_aa: CASSITGPKIGYTF

clone_size: NA
v_call: TRBV20-1
d_call: TRBD1
cdr3_length: 16
j_call: TRBJ2-1
cdr3_nt: TGCAGTGCTAGACGGGACAGGGGCTTAGTTCCCAATGGGCAGTTCTTC
cdr3_aa: CSARRDRGLVPNGQFF

clone_size: few
v_call: TRBV20-1
d_call: TRBD2
cdr3_length: 16
j_call: TRBJ2-3
cdr3_nt: TGCAGTGCCCATCCCGGGACTAGCGGTACCACAGATACGCAGTATTTT
cdr3_aa: CSAHPGTSGTTDTQYF

clone_size: few
v_call: TRBV28
d_call: NA
cdr3_length: 15
j_call: TRBJ2-3
cdr3_nt: TGTGCCAGCACCCTCGGAGGGACCCGGCCAGATACGCAGTATTTT
cdr3_aa: CASTLGGTRPDTQYF

clone_size: NA
v_call: TRBV5-1
d_call: TRBD1
cdr3_length: 17
j_call: TRBJ2-6
cdr3_nt: TGCGCCAGCAGCTCCGGGGACAGCCTCTCTGGGGCCAACGTCCTGACTTTC
cdr3_aa: CASSSGDSLSGANVLTF

clone_size: NA
v_call: TRBV2
d_call: TRBD1
cdr3_length: 15
j_call: TRBJ2-3
cdr3_nt: TGTGCCAGCATTCCGGACAGGGGGATCGCAGATACGCAGTATTTT
cdr3_aa: CASIPDRGIADTQYF

clone_size: NA
v_call: TRBV6-6
d_call: NA
cdr3_length: 15
j_call: TRBJ1-4
cdr3_nt: TGTGCCAGCAGGCAGGGGTCGCCTAATACTGAAAAACTGTTTTTT
cdr3_aa: CASRQGSPNTEKLFF

clone_size: few
v_call: TRBV7-2
d_call: NA
cdr3_length: 16
j_call: TRBJ2-5
cdr3_nt: TGTGCCAGCAGCTCTACAGGGATTGCCGTCCAAGAGACCCAGTACTTC
cdr3_aa: CASSSTGIAVQETQYF

clone_size: few
v_call: TRBV20-1
d_call: TRBD2
cdr3_length: 15
j_call: TRBJ2-1
cdr3_nt: TGCAGTGCTAGGATGACTAGCGGGAACTACAATGAGCAGTTCTTC
cdr3_aa: CSARMTSGNYNEQFF

clone_size: NA
v_call: TRBV29-1
d_call: NA
cdr3_length: 14
j_call: TRBJ1-1
cdr3_nt: TGCAGCGTTGGATCCCGGGACATGAACACTGAAGCTTTCTTT
cdr3_aa: CSVGSRDMNTEAFF

clone_size: NA
v_call: TRBV28
d_call: NA
cdr3_length: 15
j_call: TRBJ2-2
cdr3_nt: TGTGCCAGCAGAGCCCGGGACTCCCTCGCCGGGGAGCTGTTTTTT
cdr3_aa: CASRARDSLAGELFF

clone_size: once
v_call: TRBV12-3/TRBV12-4
d_call: TRBD2
cdr3_length: 19
j_call: TRBJ2-5
cdr3_nt: TGTGCCAGCAGTTTAACATGGACTAGCGGGGGGGAACTCCAAGAGACCCAGTACTTC
cdr3_aa: CASSLTWTSGGELQETQYF